A single sample is the source of the 17 T cell receptor beta chains below, sequenced in a study of control samples from healthy donors and cancer patients. Libraries were prepared by immunoSEQ multiplex PCR; TCRdb keeps only in-frame clonotypes and omits some of them. This sample yields under 55,000 clones, of which less than 95% are seen a single time; about a fifth belongs to the top ten. Sequencing input: PBMCs. Receptors were obtained from a woman aged 40 to 50 with head and neck cancer.

V usage is TRBV27 and J usage is TRBJ2-7; TRBD2 matches 10 bases. Germline V gene data show CDR1 as MNHEY and CDR2 as SMNVEV (reference sequence). J gave up 1 base and V 4 bases, and 7 bases lay outside the gene matches. The CDR3 sequence is 16 residues long. The CDR3 DNA is TGTGCCAGCAGTTACCGAGCGGGAGGGATATCCTACGAGCAGTACTTC. Protein: CASSYRAGGISYEQYF.

The chain uses TRBV5-4 and TRBJ2-7; weak D call: TRBD1 (5 bases). CDR3 size: 14 residues. The germline CDR1 and CDR2 sequences are SGHNT and YYREEE (reference sequence). Trimming removed 1 base at V and 3 bases at J, with 11 bases between. CDR3 DNA: TGTGCCAGCAGCTTGTGGCAGGGTAACTACGAGCAGTACTTC. Its translation: CASSLWQGNYEQYF.

The genes are TRBV13 and TRBJ1-1, with TRBD1 matching 8 bases. V shed 5 bases and J 2 bases; nucleotides not matched to a gene: 13. This CDR3 has 17 residues. CDR1 is PRHDT, CDR2 FYEKMQ, per germline (reference sequence). This CDR3 reads CASSDRFSGGVNTEAFF. The CDR3 nucleotides are TGTGCCAGCAGCGACAGATTCTCAGGGGGCGTAAACACTGAAGCTTTCTTT. The variable domain in full, completed from reference TRBV13 and TRBJ1-1, reads AAGVIQSPRHLIKEKRETATLKCYPIPRHDTVYWYQQGPGQDPQFLISFYEKMQSDKGSIPDRFSAQQFSDYHSELNMSSLELGDSALYFCASSDRFSGGVNTEAFFGQGTRLTVV.

The gene calls are TRBV4-1 and TRBJ2-4; D is possibly TRBD2 (7 bases). With 4 bases removed from V and 2 bases from J, the gap between germline ends came to 15 bases. The CDR3 extends over 16 amino acids. From germline, CDR1 is MGHRA and CDR2 YSYEKL. CDR3 residues: CASSPVPGGSKNIQYF. DNA of the CDR3: TGCGCCAGCAGCCCCGTCCCGGGGGGCTCCAAAAACATTCAGTACTTC.

DNA of the CDR3: TGTGCCAGCAGTCCCACACAGAGCAATCAGCCCCAGCATTTT. Protein: CASSPTQSNQPQHF. The chain recombines TRBV28 with TRBJ1-5; no definite D call. Trimming took off 5 bases at V and 1 base at J, with 9 bases between the two ends. The CDR3 length is 14 residues. Germline loops: CDR1 MDHEN, CDR2 SYDVKM. The complete variable domain, with remaining parts taken from reference TRBV28 and TRBJ1-5, reads DVKVTQSSRYLVKRTGEKVFLECVQDMDHENMFWYRQDPGLGLRLIYFSYDVKMKEKGDIPEGYSVSREKKERFSLILESASTNQTSMYLCASSPTQSNQPQHFGDGTRLSIL.

The DNA for the CDR3 is TGTGCCAGCAGCGTACAAAACCAAGAGACCCAGTACTTC. Translation: CASSVQNQETQYF. The V and J genes are TRBV7-2 and TRBJ2-5; D is unclear. Germline loops: CDR1 SGHTA, CDR2 FQGNSA. V gave up 5 bases and J gave up 0 bases, with 7 bases separating them. The CDR3 covers 13 residues.

The V and J genes are TRBV28 and TRBJ1-2, with D tentatively TRBD1 (5 bases). Germline V gives CDR1 MDHEN, CDR2 SYDVKM. The CDR3 loop spans 16 amino acids. Trimming took off 4 bases at V and 4 bases at J, with 19 bases between the two ends. The CDR3 sequence: CASSSLQGTGLYGYTF. The CDR3 bases are TGTGCCAGCAGTTCCCTCCAGGGTACAGGCCTCTATGGCTACACCTTC.

The J gene is TRBJ1-1, the V gene TRBV27, with a weak D call TRBD1 (5 bases). V lost 7 bases to trimming and J lost 1 base, with 13 bases between them. Germline V gene lookup returns CDR1 MNHEY and CDR2 SMNVEV (reference sequence). The length of the CDR3 is 14 residues. The CDR3 reads CASNLLGGNTEAFF. The CDR3 bases are TGTGCCAGCAACCTGCTTGGGGGGAACACTGAAGCTTTCTTT.

The V call is TRBV5-1, the J call TRBJ2-7; D ambiguous. The CDR3 consists of 13 residues. The V gene lost 0 bases and the J gene lost 6 bases, with 10 bases spanning the gap. Germline V lookup: CDR1 SGHRS, CDR2 YFSETQ. This CDR3 reads CASSLEGPGEQYF. The CDR3 coding sequence is TGCGCCAGCAGCTTGGAAGGGCCTGGCGAGCAGTACTTC.

The chain combines TRBV3-1 (or the pseudogene TRBV3-2) with TRBJ1-2; TRBD1 might be the D (5 bases). The V end lost 3 bases, the J end lost 5 bases, and 10 bases lay between the germline ends. CDR1 is LGHDT and CDR2 is YNNKEL in the germline V gene (reference sequence). The CDR3 loop spans 13 amino acids. The CDR3: CASSHLTGYGYTF. The CDR3 DNA reads as TGTGCCAGCAGCCACCTAACAGGATATGGCTACACCTTC.

This clone appeared once. The V and J genes are TRBV5-1 and TRBJ2-3, with 12 bases matching TRBD1. The V gene's germline CDR1 is SGHRS and CDR2 YFSETQ. The ends lost 3 bases at V and 6 bases at J; junction bases unmatched: 5. The CDR3 sequence is 15 residues long. CDR3: CASSSGTGGWDTQYF. CDR3 nucleotides: TGCGCCAGCAGCTCCGGGACAGGGGGCTGGGATACGCAGTATTTT. Variable domain in full (rest from reference TRBV5-1 and TRBJ2-3): KAGVTQTPRYLIKTRGQQVTLSCSPISGHRSVSWYQQTPGQGLQFLFEYFSETQRNKGNFPGRFSGRQFSNSRSEMNVSTLELGDSALYLCASSSGTGGWDTQYFGPGTRLTVL.

The chain links TRBV12-3 or TRBV12-4 to TRBJ2-7; possibly TRBD1 for D (6 bases). V was cut by 5 bases and J by 3 bases, with 11 bases left in between. The CDR3 totals 13 residues. The CDR3 sequence is CASSTRTVYEQYF. DNA for the CDR3: TGTGCCAGCAGTACCCGGACAGTCTACGAGCAGTACTTC.

CDR3 sequence reads: CASSQDQTSSYNEQFF. The CDR3 coding sequence is TGCGCCAGCAGCCAAGATCAGACGAGCTCCTACAATGAGCAGTTCTTC. The chain carries TRBV4-1 and TRBJ2-1; D is unresolved. Looked up from germline, CDR1 is MGHRA and CDR2 is YSYEKL. V lost 0 bases to trimming and J lost 0 bases, with 9 bases between them. The CDR3 covers 16 residues.

The V and J genes are TRBV3-1 (or the pseudogene TRBV3-2) and TRBJ2-4; 11 bases match TRBD2. CDR1 is LGHDT, CDR2 YNNKEL, per germline (reference sequence). The CDR3 runs 14 residues. V shed 5 bases and J 8 bases; nucleotides not matched to a gene: 5. CDR3 protein: CASSSTSGGYIQYF. DNA for the CDR3: TGTGCCAGCAGCAGCACTAGCGGGGGATACATTCAGTACTTC.

The chain links TRBV5-4 to TRBJ2-3; the match to TRBD2 covers 7 bases. J lost 7 bases, V lost 1 base, and 3 bases had no gene match. The CDR3 runs to 13 residues. The V gene's germline CDR1 is SGHNT and CDR2 YYREEE (reference sequence). CDR3 sequence reads: CASSLKTSYTQYF. Written as DNA, the CDR3 is TGTGCCAGCAGCTTGAAGACTAGCTATACGCAGTATTTT.

The J gene is TRBJ1-2, the V gene TRBV6-5, with D perhaps TRBD1 (5 bases). The germline CDR1 and CDR2 sequences are MNHEY and SVGAGI. V was pared by 6 bases and J by 4 bases, with 15 bases between. CDR3 length equals 14 residues. The CDR3 region is CASSLTGTVYGYTF. The CDR3 nucleotides are TGTGCCAGCAGCCTCACCGGGACCGTCTATGGCTACACCTTC.

The chain links TRBV27 to TRBJ2-7; TRBD1 agrees at 8 bases. The CDR3 loop spans 17 amino acids. V dropped 5 bases and J dropped 7; count of bases not matched to a gene: 19. Germline V CDR1 and CDR2: MNHEY, SMNVEV (reference sequence). Written as DNA, the CDR3 is TGTGCCAGCAGTCGCGGACAGGGTGGCCCTTCCATGGGGGAGCAGTACTTC. It is translated as CASSRGQGGPSMGEQYF.